This T cell receptor (beta chain) was captured in a study of blood T cell repertoires in COVID-19. Looking at the study overall: Collection of acute and convalescent COVID-19 samples took place in the United States, Italy and Spain. The cDNA or gDNA used as material had been derived from T cells, B-cell-depleted T cells, or PBMCs.

CDR1 and CDR2 (germline): MNHEY, SVGEGT. Trimming took off 5 bases at V and 5 bases at J, with 19 bases between the two ends. This CDR3 region has 16 residues. In the original analysis: Scientists estimated how many nucleated cells there were by amplifying reference gene primers. The protocol was immunoSEQ multiplex PCR, while the TCRdb copy is restricted to in-frame clones and leaves out a portion. V, J and clone size are those of that table, while D and trimming were read from the DNA. The profile shows 130,000 to 150,000 clones, roughly 83% of them singletons. The source material was peripheral blood. This sequence was found in a woman older than 75 with acute or convalescent COVID-19. The gene calls are TRBV6-2 or TRBV6-3 and TRBJ1-5; possibly TRBD1 for D (6 bases). CDR3 coding DNA: TGTGCCAGCAGTCTCTCGGGACACCTCGGCGATCAGCCCCAGCATTTT. Protein: CASSLSGHLGDQPQHF.